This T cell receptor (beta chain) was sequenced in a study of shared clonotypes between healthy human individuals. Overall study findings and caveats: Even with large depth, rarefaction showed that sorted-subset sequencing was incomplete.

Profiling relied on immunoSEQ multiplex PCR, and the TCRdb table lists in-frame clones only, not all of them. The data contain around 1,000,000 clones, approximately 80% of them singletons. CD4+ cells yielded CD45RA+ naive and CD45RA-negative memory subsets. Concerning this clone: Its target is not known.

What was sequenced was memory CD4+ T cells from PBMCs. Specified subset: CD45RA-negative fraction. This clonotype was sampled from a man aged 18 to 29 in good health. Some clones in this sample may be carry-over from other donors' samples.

The CDR3 spells CASSDTQGRGTGELFF. DNA for the CDR3: TGTGCCAGCAGCGACACTCAGGGCAGGGGGACCGGGGAGCTGTTTTTT. The genes are TRBV9 and TRBJ2-2; the match to TRBD1 covers 7 bases. Germline-derived CDR1 and CDR2 are SGDLS and YYNGEE. The CDR3 has 16 amino acids. V trimming: 3 bases; J trimming: 5 bases; junction bases outside the gene matches: 10.